These T cell receptor beta chains were read from a single sample in a study of shared clonotypes between healthy human individuals. Libraries were prepared by immunoSEQ multiplex PCR; TCRdb keeps only in-frame clonotypes and omits some of them. The repertoire includes roughly 2,500,000 clones, over 85% of them detected once, and roughly 0.39% sits in the top ten. The sample was naive CD4+ T cells from PBMCs. These receptors came from a man between 18 and 29 years old in good health. Some clones in this sample may be carry-over from other donors' samples. Each CDR3 is given with its conserved first and last residue.

cdr3_length v_call cdr3_aa
15 TRBV6-6 CASSPHRTDYNEQFF
11 TRBV30 CAWSTGYGYTF
14 TRBV5-1 CASSTLTGDYGYTF
12 TRBV28 CASSIIYNEQFF
16 TRBV6-5 CASSYRSLDVRGGYTF
15 TRBV2 CASSGTSGRAPEQYF
13 TRBV27 CASRLQGGETQYF
14 TRBV15 CATSLRTGKETQYF
14 TRBV5-1 CASSVGTGSEKLFF
14 TRBV11-2 CASSLESFRVGQYF
15 TRBV4-2 CASRHEQGREDGYTF
15 TRBV28 CASSGKGLGANGYTF
16 TRBV5-1 CASSSQGAIRNTEAFF
15 TRBV19 CASSKDRVGNQPQHF
18 TRBV9 CASSAVPGQGRVNYGYTF
14 TRBV7-2 CASSSGGTKNEQFF
15 TRBV7-8 CASSLVAGGDYGYTF
15 TRBV5-1 CASSLEAGSSDEQFF
13 TRBV6-1 CASSRHSGNTIYF
13 TRBV6-6 CASSREGNQPQHF
15 TRBV4-1 CASSQTGGGIEKLFF
10 TRBV6-1 CASSRGEAFF
12 TRBV11-1 CASSLRGSGYTF
13 TRBV5-4 CASRGVDTDTQYF
14 TRBV5-1 CASSLRAGIETQYF
17 TRBV10-1 CASTTERTGRRWETQYF
17 TRBV30 CAWRTGMIRVRTDTQYF
13 TRBV10-3 CAITGQGGETQYF
15 TRBV19 CASSSPGQGNYGYTF
15 TRBV7-9 CASSLGAGGPGEQYF
20 TRBV21-1 CASNPPRWLLPPTSTDTQYF
14 TRBV9 CASSVAPGGDTIYF
11 TRBV6-6 CATTEAYEQYF
15 TRBV6-1 CASSAGWTSTDTQYF
13 TRBV28 CASSTRDFIEQFF
18 TRBV5-1 CASSPEPQGQPSTDTQYF
14 TRBV28 CASISPYPKSEQYF
13 TRBV5-1 CASSLAGVHEQYF
15 TRBV5-4 CASSQGAGLNGELFF
14 TRBV11-2 CASSLTRGLETQYF
17 TRBV5-1 CASSWGTSGRAAYEQYF
14 TRBV30 CAWIPDRGLGEQYF
16 TRBV19 CASSTYPGTSYNEQFF